Below, 18 T cell receptor beta chains from the same sample are listed, as sequenced in a study of cytomegalovirus exposure and HLA in healthy donors. The PCR made use of 60 Vbeta and 13 Jbeta primers. Here immunoSEQ multiplex PCR was the method, and the copy in TCRdb shows in-frame clones only, minus some. The table has some 190,000 clones, more than 65% seen once. Sequencing input: PBMCs. These receptors originate from a female donor in good health and CMV-seronegative.

The rearrangement uses TRBV28 and TRBJ1-4; D not certain. V lost 1 base and J 5 bases, leaving 8 bases between the germline ends. This CDR3 spans 14 amino acids. Per germline, CDR1 MDHEN and CDR2 SYDVKM. The CDR3 nucleotides are TGTGCCAGCAGTTTATCCCTGGCAAATGAAAAACTGTTTTTT. Its protein product is CASSLSLANEKLFF.

The chain employs TRBV5-4 and TRBJ2-5; D is possibly TRBD2 (6 bases). From germline, CDR1 is SGHNT and CDR2 YYREEE (reference sequence). The CDR3 spans 16 residues. V was pared by 0 bases and J by 5 bases, with 17 bases between. CDR3 DNA: TGTGCCAGCAGCTTGGCCGGGGGAGGATTAGGGGAGACCCAGTACTTC. Amino acid sequence: CASSLAGGGLGETQYF. Drawing the rest from reference TRBV5-4 and TRBJ2-5, the complete variable domain is ETGVTQSPTHLIKTRGQQVTLRCSSQSGHNTVSWYQQALGQGPQFIFQYYREEENGRGNFPPRFSGLQFPNYSSELNVNALELDDSALYLCASSLAGGGLGETQYFGPGTRLLVL.

The chain recombines TRBV19 with TRBJ1-4; no clear D. The CDR3 totals 15 residues. The germline V gene encodes CDR1 LNHDA and CDR2 SQIVND (reference sequence). V was cut by 5 bases and J by 0 bases, with 10 bases left in between. The CDR3 DNA reads as TGTGCCAGTAGTGCCCCGAGGGCAACTAATGAAAAACTGTTTTTT. Translation gives CASSAPRATNEKLFF.

The chain couples TRBV7-3 to TRBJ1-1; the match to TRBD1 covers 7 bases. V shed 4 bases, J shed 4 bases, and the junction held 12 bases outside the gene matches. The CDR3 has 16 residues. Germline values: CDR1 SGHTA, CDR2 FQGTGA. The CDR3 spells CASSSGQGVGVTEAFF. CDR3 bases: TGTGCCAGCAGCTCCGGCCAGGGGGTAGGGGTCACTGAAGCTTTCTTT.

The chain has TRBV7-8 and TRBJ2-5; possibly TRBD1 for D (5 bases). This CDR3 region has 12 residues. CDR1 SGHVS and CDR2 FQNEAQ come from the germline V gene. V dropped 6 bases and J dropped 3 bases, with 8 bases sitting between them. The CDR3: CASRVGEETQYF. For the CDR3, the DNA is TGTGCCAGCAGAGTAGGGGAAGAGACCCAGTACTTC.

The chain uses TRBV11-3 and TRBJ2-2; D possibly corresponds to TRBD1 (6 bases). Trimming took 4 bases from V and 1 from J, leaving 13 bases between them. This CDR3 contains 16 residues. CDR1 and CDR2 (germline): SGHNT, YENEEA. DNA for the CDR3: TGTGCCAGCAGCTCGCTCATACAGGGGAACACCGGGGAGCTGTTTTTT. As protein: CASSSLIQGNTGELFF.

This clone was picked up a small number of times. The chain couples TRBV9 to TRBJ2-3; 8 positions match TRBD1. With V trimmed by 0 bases and J by 4 bases, 13 bases remained unmatched. The CDR3 has 18 residues. CDR1 is SGDLS, CDR2 YYNGEE, per germline. CDR3: CASSVALRQGPSADTQYF. The CDR3 nucleotides read TGTGCCAGCAGCGTAGCCCTACGACAGGGGCCCTCGGCAGATACGCAGTATTTT.

The CDR3 loop is CASSLLTGGYGYTF. CDR3 sequence (DNA): TGTGCCAGCAGCTTACTGACAGGGGGCTATGGCTACACCTTC. J is TRBJ1-2 and V is TRBV7-9, with 9 bases that match TRBD1. Germline-derived CDR1 and CDR2 are SEHNR and FQNEAQ (reference sequence). This CDR3 comprises 14 residues. The ends lost 2 bases at V and 4 bases at J; junction bases unmatched: 2.

This chain links TRBV2 with TRBJ2-7, with D perhaps TRBD1 (6 bases). The germline gives CDR1 SNHLY, CDR2 FYNNEI. The CDR3 has 13 amino acids. V was cut by 4 bases and J by 4 bases, with 11 bases left in between. The CDR3 DNA is TGTGCCAGCAGTGCATACCAGGGGTACGAGCAGTACTTC. Its protein product is CASSAYQGYEQYF.

This chain joins TRBV5-8 and TRBJ1-5; 7 nucleotides match TRBD1. Germline V gene lookup returns CDR1 SGHTS and CDR2 YDEGEE. CDR3 length equals 14 residues. V lost 2 bases, J lost 7 bases, and 6 bases stayed unmatched. The CDR3 is CASSFGQVGQPQHF. The CDR3 DNA reads as TGTGCCAGCAGCTTCGGACAGGTTGGACAGCCCCAGCATTTT.

This chain uses TRBV19 with TRBJ2-7; D unresolved. Trimming left V 0 bases short and J 6 bases short, with 9 bases between. Germline lookup yields CDR1 LNHDA and CDR2 SQIVND (reference sequence). The CDR3 contains 13 residues. CDR3 region: CASSIDRVGEQYF. CDR3 DNA sequence: TGTGCCAGTAGTATAGATCGGGTGGGCGAGCAGTACTTC.

CDR3 coding DNA: TGTGCCAGCAAGGGCGGCTGGGAGCAGTACTTC. It codes for CASKGGWEQYF. The chain links TRBV28 to TRBJ2-5, with D perhaps matching TRBD2 (5 bases). The V end lost 7 bases, the J end lost 11 bases, and 14 bases lay between the germline ends. The germline CDR1 and CDR2 sequences are MDHEN and SYDVKM. The CDR3 contains 11 residues.

This clone was detected once. The chain recombines TRBV7-3 with TRBJ2-7; 7 bases map to TRBD1. The junction had 5 bases not matched to a gene; V was cut back by 3 bases and J by 6 bases. This CDR3 spans 13 amino acids. Germline V CDR1 and CDR2: SGHTA, FQGTGA. The CDR3 sequence: CASSLDRFGEQYF. The CDR3 region has the DNA TGTGCCAGCAGCTTGGACAGGTTTGGCGAGCAGTACTTC.

The rearrangement links TRBV6-1 to TRBJ1-1; no clear D. V lost 6 bases and J lost 1, with 6 bases in between. Germline V lookup: CDR1 MNHNS, CDR2 SASEGT. There are 12 residues in the CDR3. In DNA, the CDR3 is TGTGCCAGCAGCCCAGGGAACACTGAAGCTTTCTTT. It is translated as CASSPGNTEAFF.

This clone was seen a handful of times. This sample also contains other DNA sequences that code for the same CDR3. V and J are TRBV7-9 and TRBJ2-3; 11 bases match TRBD1. The CDR3 runs to 15 residues. The germline CDR1 and CDR2 sequences are SEHNR and FQNEAQ (reference sequence). Losses at the gene ends were 0 bases for V and 9 bases for J; bases not matched to a gene: 5. The CDR3 DNA sequence: TGTGCCAGCAGCTTAGCGGGGACAGGGGGTAACACGCAGTATTTT. Translation: CASSLAGTGGNTQYF.

V gene TRBV6-1 combines with J gene TRBJ2-1; 8 bases align to TRBD2. The CDR3 covers 14 residues. Losses at the gene ends were 6 bases for V and 10 bases for J; bases not matched to a gene: 11. Looked up from germline, CDR1 is MNHNS and CDR2 is SASEGT. CDR3 in amino acids: CASSLAGGPGEQFF. The DNA for the CDR3 is TGTGCCAGCAGCCTAGCGGGCGGACCAGGGGAGCAGTTCTTC.

The genes are TRBV4-1 and TRBJ1-2, with 8 bases lining up with TRBD1. This CDR3 has 15 residues. Germline assignment: CDR1 MGHRA and CDR2 YSYEKL. V gave up 1 base and J gave up 4 bases; unmatched junction bases: 5. The CDR3 DNA reads as TGCGCCAGCAGCCAAGTACAGGGGGTCCTCTATGGCTACACCTTC. It encodes CASSQVQGVLYGYTF.

The chain combines TRBV15 with TRBJ2-5; 9 bases match TRBD2. Germline-derived CDR1 and CDR2 are LNHNV and YYDKDF (reference sequence). There are 17 residues in the CDR3. The J segment lost 3 bases and the V segment lost 2 bases, leaving 10 bases of the junction unmatched. The CDR3 sequence: CATSRKIGLAGKETQYF. CDR3 bases: TGTGCCACCAGCAGAAAAATAGGGCTAGCGGGAAAAGAGACCCAGTACTTC.